This entry describes one T cell receptor beta chain. Per the original methods: Amplified reference gene primers provided the basis for estimating nucleated cell counts. Data came from immunoSEQ multiplex PCR; TCRdb stores just in-frame clones and leaves some out. V, J and clone size reflect that table, while D and trimming were determined from the DNA. The sample records about 110,000 clones, roughly 70% being singletons. The data belong to a study of blood T cell repertoires in COVID-19. Study details: Some COVID-19 samples were acute and others convalescent; all came from the United States, Italy and Spain. T cells, B-cell-depleted T cells, or PBMCs provided the cDNA or gDNA that served as material.

The CDR3 runs to 13 residues. Trimming took off 0 bases at V and 11 bases at J, with 11 bases between the two ends. Germline assignment: CDR1 MNHEY and CDR2 SVGAGI. The V call is TRBV6-5, the J call TRBJ1-5; D ambiguous. Sequenced sample: peripheral blood. The receptor was isolated from a woman aged 40 to 55 with acute or convalescent COVID-19. The CDR3 sequence is CASSYSQDWAQHF. CDR3 bases: TGTGCCAGCAGTTACTCACAAGACTGGGCCCAGCATTTT.